The T cell receptor beta chain under discussion was sequenced for a study of T cell responses to AZD1222 COVID-19 vaccine. Study-level information: Whether given at about 4 or about 12 weeks, second doses were pooled.

This clone was observed a single time. Its antigen is not known. Whole-study results and caveats: When two AZD1222 doses had been given, Spike-specific TCR breadth and depth rose. Clonal diversity was possibly underestimated, and white British individuals and females predominated among donors.

The CDR3 loop spans 15 amino acids. In germline, CDR1 is SGHRS, CDR2 YFSETQ. Trimming removed 0 bases from V and 2 bases from J, with 11 bases in between. Method: immunoSEQ multiplex PCR; TCRdb's copy keeps in-frame clones and lacks some. The data show 130,000 to 150,000 clones, with about 90% seen just once and 1.5% to 2% held by the top ten. The sequence was collected from an adult in good health. The sequencing used peripheral blood, collected on day 0 of AZD1222 vaccination. The chain uses TRBV5-1 and TRBJ1-2; possibly TRBD1 for D (5 bases). The CDR3 loop is CASSLGPGPNYGYTF. Written as DNA, the CDR3 is TGCGCCAGCAGCTTGGGACCAGGGCCGAACTATGGCTACACCTTC.